The 30 T cell receptor beta chains given below trace back to one sample, sequenced in a study of glioma-infiltrating T cells. Amplification of TCR alpha and beta CDR3 regions from RNA used iRepertoire nested multiplex PCR. TCRdb called the multiplex PCR reads again in MiXCR, with one record for every CDR3 protein. This repertoire shows approximately 190,000 distinct CDR3 sequences, over 30% found once; its top ten account for 20% to 25%. Input material: glioma tissue, nonneoplastic brain tissue, or PBMCs (not recorded which). The receptors come from a human donor with low-grade glioma or glioblastoma, undergoing nonglioma brain surgery, or in good health (not recorded which).

The chain couples TRBV6-6 to TRBJ2-1; D is ambiguous. CDR3 length: 14 residues. CDR1 and CDR2 (germline): MNHNY, SVGAGI (reference sequence). V lost 0 bases, J lost 2 bases, and 5 bases lay in between. CDR3: CASSYSTTYNEQFF. The DNA for the CDR3 is TGTGCCAGCAGTTACTCTACTACCTACAATGAGCAGTTCTTC.

In regard to this clonotype: Since a much larger clone is just one base distant, this may be a read error. The genes are TRBV12-3 or TRBV12-4 and TRBJ1-1, with D maybe TRBD1 (6 bases). This CDR3 has 16 residues. The ends were cut back, 4 bases at V and 6 bases at J, with 21 bases in the middle. In DNA form, the CDR3 reads TGTGCCAGCAGTTATTCAGTCAGGGGCGCCAACGCTGAAGCTTTCTTT. This translates into CASSYSVRGANAEAFF.

This clonotype was counted ten times or more. This chain connects TRBV20-1 to TRBJ2-3; D is unresolved. Germline CDR1 DFQATT, CDR2 SNEGSKA (reference sequence). The V end lost 1 base, the J end lost 7 bases, and 12 bases lay between the germline ends. The CDR3 covers 13 residues. The CDR3 DNA reads TGCAGTGCTAGAGGGCCTTCGTTTCATACGCAGTATTTT. Its protein product is CSARGPSFHTQYF.

This clonotype has at least ten counts. V and J are TRBV20-1 and TRBJ2-5; TRBD2 matches 10 bases. CDR3 length: 16 residues. Germline CDR1 and CDR2: DFQATT and SNEGSKA (reference sequence). The J segment lost 2 bases and the V segment lost 0 bases, leaving 6 bases of the junction unmatched. The CDR3 loop is CSARDRLAGVQETQYF. For the CDR3, the DNA is TGCAGTGCTAGAGATCGGCTAGCGGGAGTACAAGAGACCCAGTACTTC.

For this clonotype: A much bigger clone sits one base away, suggesting this may be a read error. J is TRBJ2-7 and V is TRBV2, with a tentative D call TRBD1 (6 bases). The germline V gene has CDR1 SNHLY and CDR2 FYNNEI. The CDR3 is made up of 12 amino acids. V lost 7 bases and J 6 bases, leaving 13 bases between the germline ends. This CDR3 reads CASIDRSGEQYF. CDR3 DNA sequence: TGTGCCAGCATCGACAGGTCCGGCGAGCAGTACTTC.

The table lists this clonotype with many counts. This chain joins TRBV6-2 or TRBV6-3 and TRBJ1-2, with 8 positions matching TRBD1. This CDR3 has 17 amino acids. V shed 7 bases and J 4 bases; nucleotides not matched to a gene: 17. The germline CDR1 and CDR2 sequences are MNHEY and SVGEGT. The CDR3: CASTLWGQAPMGYGYTF. CDR3 sequence (DNA): TGTGCCAGCACTCTCTGGGGACAGGCGCCGATGGGCTATGGCTACACCTTC.

The sample holds many counts of this clonotype. V and J are TRBV6-1 and TRBJ2-1; TRBD1 agrees at 7 bases. The germline CDR1 and CDR2 sequences are MNHNS and SASEGT. J lost 0 bases, V lost 5 bases, and 4 bases had no gene match. The CDR3 contains 15 residues. For the CDR3, the DNA is TGTGCCAGCAGTATGGACAGGAGCTCCTACAATGAGCAGTTCTTC. Translated: CASSMDRSSYNEQFF.

The chain combines TRBV5-1 with TRBJ2-7; 9 positions match TRBD1. Germline values: CDR1 SGHRS, CDR2 YFSETQ. CDR3 length: 15 amino acids. Trimming at V came to 5 bases and at J to 0 bases, leaving 6 bases not matched to a gene. The CDR3, as DNA: TGCGCCAGCAGTTTTTCGACAGGGGGCTCCTACGAGCAGTACTTC. Protein sequence: CASSFSTGGSYEQYF.

A word on this clonotype: This may come from a read error, since a much larger clone is one base off. The chain employs TRBV7-2 and TRBJ2-7, with D tentatively TRBD2 (5 bases). CDR3 length: 16 residues. Germline loops: CDR1 SGHTA, CDR2 FQGNSA. The V and J ends lost 5 bases and 4 bases respectively, with 21 bases between them. CDR3 bases: TGTGCCAGCAGCCGCCACGGACTTCTGGCTACTTACGAGCAGTACTTC. It encodes CASSRHGLLATYEQYF.

As regards this clonotype: Since a much larger clone is just one base distant, this may be a read error. This chain links TRBV12-3 or TRBV12-4 with TRBJ2-5; D is uncertain. The CDR3 sequence is 12 residues long. CDR3 protein: CASSLTTETEYF. CDR3 coding DNA: TGTGCCAGCAGTTTAACAACCGAGACCGAGTACTTC.

As for this clonotype: This may be a read error: a much more frequent sequence differs by one nucleotide. The chain carries TRBV4-3 and TRBJ2-1, with 9 bases aligning to TRBD2. Germline CDR1 reads LGHNA; CDR2 reads YSLEER. The CDR3 extends over 16 amino acids. The CDR3 bases are TGCGCCAGCATCCAAGGGGGACTAGCAGATTACAATGAGCAGTTCTTC. Translation: CASIQGGLADYNEQFF.

The sample holds a few counts of this clonotype. The CDR3: CATSRTGRHEQYF. CDR3 in DNA: TGTGCCACCAGCAGGACAGGGAGGCACGAGCAGTACTTC. J is TRBJ2-7 and V is TRBV24-1; 8 nucleotides agree with TRBD1. The CDR3 extends over 13 amino acids. The germline CDR1 and CDR2 sequences are KGHDR and SFDVKD. V was pared by 7 bases and J by 5 bases, with 6 bases of the junction left unmatched.

This clonotype occurred many times. A read error may produce the germline difference seen at one junction end. The V call is TRBV7-8, the J call TRBJ1-1; D not certain. Germline CDR1 SGHVS, CDR2 FQNEAQ. The CDR3 covers 13 residues. The CDR3 is CASSLSRSTQAFF. The CDR3 DNA reads as TGTGCCAGCAGCTTGTCCCGTTCCACTCAAGCTTTCTTT.

Details on this clonotype: A clone one base away is much larger, so this may be a read error. Because it lacks the conserved phenylalanine or tryptophan at the end, this CDR3 is likely a read error. This rearrangement joins TRBV25-1 to TRBJ2-7; no definite D call. This CDR3 is 15 amino acids long. Per the germline V gene, CDR1 is MGHDK and CDR2 is SYGVNS. V shed 1 base and J shed 0 bases, with 10 bases lying between them. CDR3 sequence: CASSESLESSYEQYL. The CDR3 coding sequence is TGTGCCAGCAGTGAATCTCTGGAGAGCTCCTACGAGCAGTACCTC.

This clonotype was seen a few times. The chain carries TRBV7-6 and TRBJ2-2, with 8 bases identical to TRBD1. V was pared by 4 bases and J by 8 bases, with 6 bases of the junction left unmatched. Germline-derived CDR1 and CDR2 are SGHVS and FNYEAQ. The CDR3 is made up of 14 amino acids. The CDR3: CASSWTGSAGELFF. DNA for the CDR3: TGTGCCAGCAGCTGGACAGGGTCGGCGGGGGAGCTGTTTTTT.

CDR3 in amino acids: CASLAGSGGYTF. DNA of the CDR3: TGTGCCAGCTTAGCGGGCAGCGGGGGCTACACCTTC. The chain employs TRBV6-1 and TRBJ1-2; D not certain. Per the germline V gene, CDR1 is MNHNS and CDR2 is SASEGT. The CDR3 totals 12 residues. V was clipped by 8 bases and J by 8 bases, with 15 bases between them.

The chain links TRBV4-1 to TRBJ2-1; TRBD2 is a possible D gene (6 bases). With 0 bases removed from V and 0 bases from J, the gap between germline ends came to 12 bases. CDR1 MGHRA and CDR2 YSYEKL come from the germline V gene. The CDR3 extends over 17 amino acids. CDR3 protein: CASSQDSLASSYNEQFF. Here the CDR3 DNA reads TGCGCCAGCAGCCAAGATTCGCTAGCGAGCTCCTACAATGAGCAGTTCTTC.

This clonotype has just one count. The rearrangement uses TRBV6-4 and TRBJ2-3, with 10 bases fitting TRBD2. CDR1 is MRHNA, CDR2 SNTAGT, per germline. This CDR3 region has 12 residues. The ends lost 10 bases at V and 8 bases at J; junction bases unmatched: 6. CDR3: CATSSSGSTQYF. The CDR3 DNA reads as TGTGCCACCTCCTCTAGCGGGAGTACGCAGTATTTT.

This clonotype showed up many times. This chain connects TRBV20-1 to TRBJ2-5; the match to TRBD2 covers 11 bases. J lost 0 bases, V lost 3 bases, and 6 bases had no gene match. The CDR3 loop spans 16 amino acids. The germline CDR1 and CDR2 sequences are DFQATT and SNEGSKA (reference sequence). The CDR3 here is CSARVPSGGHQETQYF. The CDR3 DNA reads TGCAGTGCTAGGGTCCCTAGCGGGGGGCACCAAGAGACCCAGTACTTC.

On this clonotype: This clone may be a read error of a much larger clone one base away. The chain couples TRBV4-2 to TRBJ2-3; unclear D gene. This CDR3 has 14 amino acids. V lost 10 bases to trimming and J lost 1 base, with 15 bases between them. Germline-derived CDR1 and CDR2 are LGHNA and YNFKEQ. The CDR3 loop is CATRASVGTDTQYF. The CDR3 DNA reads TGTGCCACCCGGGCTAGTGTGGGCACAGATACGCAGTATTTT.

There are many counts of this clonotype. Here the CDR3 DNA reads TGTGCCAGCAGCACGGCCTCCTCTGGGGAGACAGATACGCAGTATTTT. Translated: CASSTASSGETDTQYF. This chain connects TRBV28 to TRBJ2-3; maybe TRBD2 (5 bases). The CDR3 has 16 residues. V was clipped by 6 bases and J by 3 bases, with 19 bases between them. Germline V gene data show CDR1 as MDHEN and CDR2 as SYDVKM.

The table lists this clonotype with many counts. V gene TRBV6-1 combines with J gene TRBJ1-1; D not resolved. Trimming took 5 bases from V and 3 from J, leaving 10 bases between them. CDR1 is MNHNS and CDR2 is SASEGT in the germline V gene. The CDR3 consists of 13 residues. Written as DNA, the CDR3 is TGTGCCAGCAGTTTAGACGGCCACACTGAAGCTTTCTTT. It encodes CASSLDGHTEAFF.

Remarks on this clonotype: Being one base from a much bigger clone, this may be a read error. The chain recombines TRBV30 with TRBJ2-1; 7 bases are shared with TRBD1. CDR1 and CDR2 from the germline V gene are GTSNPN and SVGIG (reference sequence). The CDR3 runs 13 residues. After removal of 2 bases from V and 6 bases from J, the junction contained 4 bases not matched to a gene. This chain's CDR3 is CAWSLDRANEQFF. CDR3 coding DNA: TGTGCCTGGAGTCTCGACAGGGCCAATGAGCAGTTCTTC.

This clonotype showed up many times. V gene TRBV6-1 combines with J gene TRBJ2-6; 7 nucleotides line up with TRBD1. Per germline, CDR1 MNHNS and CDR2 SASEGT. The V and J ends lost 5 bases and 1 base, in that order; junction bases with no gene match: 2. This CDR3 has 15 amino acids. In nucleotides, the CDR3 is TGTGCCAGCAGTAACAGGGGATCTGGGGCCAACGTCCTGACTTTC. Encoded protein: CASSNRGSGANVLTF.

As concerns this clonotype: Just one base apart from a much larger clone, this may be a read error. The V gene is TRBV5-1, the J gene TRBJ1-1; tentatively, D is TRBD1 (5 bases). Germline V lookup: CDR1 SGHRS, CDR2 YFSETQ. The CDR3 loop spans 16 amino acids. Between the trimmed V and J ends, which lost 6 bases and 4 bases, there was a span of 22 bases. CDR3 DNA sequence: TGCGCCAGCATGAGTGAGAGAGTTGGGGCCAGCACTGAAGCTTTCTTT. Protein sequence: CASMSERVGASTEAFF.

Concerning this clonotype: The conserved phenylalanine or tryptophan normally closing the CDR3 is absent here, so this likely arose from a read error. The J gene is TRBJ2-1, the V gene TRBV4-3; tentatively, D is TRBD1 (6 bases). The CDR3 is 16 amino acids. Trimming stripped 0 bases from V and 9 bases from J, with 18 bases between. Germline loops: CDR1 LGHNA, CDR2 YSLEER. CDR3 sequence reads: CASSQEGQCRLIEQFI. For the CDR3, the DNA is TGCGCCAGCAGCCAAGAAGGACAGTGTAGGCTTATTGAGCAGTTCATC.

There are many counts of this clonotype. This rearrangement joins TRBV3-1 to TRBJ2-2, with 10 nucleotides matching TRBD2. V was pared by 4 bases and J by 0 bases, with 2 bases of the junction left unmatched. CDR3 length: 16 amino acids. Germline CDR1 is LGHDT and CDR2 is YNNKEL (reference sequence). The CDR3 sequence is CASSPGLAANTGELFF. The CDR3 DNA sequence: TGTGCCAGCAGCCCAGGACTAGCGGCGAACACCGGGGAGCTGTTTTTT. The full variable domain, completed using reference TRBV3-1 and TRBJ2-2, is DTAVSQTPKYLVTQMGNDKSIKCEQNLGHDTMYWYKQDSKKFLKIMFSYNNKELIINETVPNRFSPKSPDKAHLNLHINSLELGDSAVYFCASSPGLAANTGELFFGEGSRLTVL.

With regard to this clonotype: A read error may account for a junction end that differs from germline. The chain carries TRBV6-2 or TRBV6-3 and TRBJ2-4; D is unclear. CDR1 is MNHEY, CDR2 SVGEGT, per germline. This CDR3 has 15 residues. The CDR3 DNA follows: TGTGCCAGCAATTCCGGAGTAGGAGACAAAAACACTCAGTACTTC. Its translation: CASNSGVGDKNTQYF.

The chain carries TRBV5-1 and TRBJ2-3, with D perhaps given as TRBD1 or TRBD2 (5 bases each). Germline V lookup: CDR1 SGHRS, CDR2 YFSETQ. V lost 2 bases and J lost 0, with 13 bases in between. This CDR3 is built from 16 residues. CDR3 nucleotide sequence: TGCGCCAGCAGCTTCGGGGCAGAAACTAGCACAGATACGCAGTATTTT. It translates to CASSFGAETSTDTQYF. Using reference TRBV5-1 and TRBJ2-3 for the parts outside the CDR3, the full variable domain is KAGVTQTPRYLIKTRGQQVTLSCSPISGHRSVSWYQQTPGQGLQFLFEYFSETQRNKGNFPGRFSGRQFSNSRSEMNVSTLELGDSALYLCASSFGAETSTDTQYFGPGTRLTVL.

This clonotype was counted a few times. The rearrangement uses TRBV5-6 and TRBJ2-7; TRBD2 is a possible D gene (6 bases). The CDR3 has 14 amino acids. Germline CDR1 is SGHDT and CDR2 is YYEEEE. V was cut by 2 bases and J by 3 bases, with 12 bases left in between. The CDR3 reads CASSFSAGHYEQYF. CDR3 bases: TGTGCCAGCAGCTTCTCAGCGGGCCACTACGAGCAGTACTTC. Together with reference TRBV5-6 and TRBJ2-7, the CDR3 gives the full variable domain: DAGVTQSPTHLIKTRGQQVTLRCSPKSGHDTVSWYQQALGQGPQFIFQYYEEEERQRGNFPDRFSGHQFPNYSSELNVNALLLGDSALYLCASSFSAGHYEQYFGPGTRLTVT.